The 12 T cell receptor beta chains reported below all come from one sample, sequenced in a study of cytomegalovirus exposure and HLA in healthy donors (dated by TCRdb to between 2016 and 2019). The library was produced with the immunoSEQ multiplex PCR assay. This is the immuneACCESS table as TCRdb keeps it, with only in-frame sequences that have V and J called. A part of the clones is gone; compared with another copy, unresolved V genes explain less than half, and the rest is unexplained. For this sample the table gives approximately 220,000 clones, of which 80% to 95% were detected only once. The top ten clonotypes cover 0.85% to 1.2% of the sample. The sequencing input was PBMCs. The receptor set was obtained from a woman under 30 in good health and CMV-seronegative.

The chain uses TRBV30 and TRBJ1-5, with no clear D. Trimming took 2 bases from V and 1 from J, leaving 6 bases between them. CDR1 and CDR2 (germline): GTSNPN, SVGIG (reference sequence). CDR3 length: 13 residues. As DNA, the CDR3 is TGTGCCTGGAGTTTCCTGAGCAATCAGCCCCAGCATTTT. Amino acids: CAWSFLSNQPQHF.

The chain carries TRBV6-1 and TRBJ2-1, with D uncertain. The CDR3 loop spans 12 amino acids. Per germline, CDR1 MNHNS and CDR2 SASEGT. Trimming stripped 6 bases from V and 7 bases from J, with 10 bases between. The CDR3 DNA reads as TGTGCCAGCAGAGAGGAGTTAAATGAGCAGTTCTTC. Translating it yields CASREELNEQFF.

The chain has TRBV9 and TRBJ2-2; the D is unclear. The CDR3 contains 14 residues. Trimming removed 0 bases at V and 2 bases at J, with 5 bases between. The germline V gene has CDR1 SGDLS and CDR2 YYNGEE. The CDR3 DNA reads as TGTGCCAGCAGCGTAGTACTTAACACCGGGGAGCTGTTTTTT. It translates to CASSVVLNTGELFF.

The V gene is TRBV5-4, the J gene TRBJ2-3, with a weak D call TRBD1 (6 bases). Trimming removed 7 bases from V and 3 bases from J, with 18 bases in between. The CDR3 runs to 15 residues. Germline assignment: CDR1 SGHNT and CDR2 YYREEE (reference sequence). The CDR3 spells CASFELGAKTDTQYF. The CDR3 nucleotides read TGTGCCAGCTTTGAATTGGGGGCCAAGACAGATACGCAGTATTTT.

The chain's CDR3 is CASRPGSVLESAFF. The CDR3 DNA is TGTGCCAGCAGGCCGGGATCGGTCCTAGAGTCGGCTTTCTTT. The J gene is TRBJ1-1, the V gene TRBV27; no clear D gene. The V and J ends lost 6 bases and 11 bases respectively, with 22 bases between them. CDR3 length equals 14 residues. The germline V gene has CDR1 MNHEY and CDR2 SMNVEV (reference sequence).

The chain combines TRBV19 with TRBJ1-5; 10 bases agree with TRBD1. The CDR3 is 14 residues long. The J segment lost 4 bases and the V segment lost 6 bases, leaving 3 bases of the junction unmatched. CDR1 is LNHDA, CDR2 SQIVND, per germline (reference sequence). For the CDR3, the DNA is TGTGCCAGTAGAAGACAGGGGGCGAATCAGCCCCAGCATTTT. This gives the protein CASRRQGANQPQHF.

The chain couples TRBV19 to TRBJ2-1; 9 bases map to TRBD2. The V gene end was trimmed by 4 bases and the J gene end by 4 bases; junction bases not matched to a gene: 2. CDR3 length: 14 amino acids. Germline loops: CDR1 LNHDA, CDR2 SQIVND (reference sequence). In DNA, the CDR3 is TGTGCCAGTAGTAGCGGGAGGGTATACAATGAGCAGTTCTTC. Its protein is CASSSGRVYNEQFF.

V is TRBV6-1 and J is TRBJ2-7; 7 bases fit TRBD2. The CDR3 runs 13 residues. CDR1 MNHNS and CDR2 SASEGT come from the germline V gene. J gave up 9 bases and V 0 bases, and 5 bases lay outside the gene matches. In DNA form, the CDR3 reads TGTGCCAGCAGTGAAGCGACTAGCCGGGGGCAGTACTTC. Translation: CASSEATSRGQYF.

This chain uses TRBV2 with TRBJ2-7, with a tentative D call TRBD1 (5 bases). V was pared by 8 bases and J by 7 bases, with 15 bases between. The CDR3 consists of 12 residues. Germline CDR1 reads SNHLY; CDR2 reads FYNNEI. The CDR3 spells CASLIGVGEQYF. The CDR3, as DNA: TGTGCCAGCCTTATAGGGGTGGGGGAGCAGTACTTC.

V usage is TRBV10-1 and J usage is TRBJ2-3; 9 bases match TRBD1. After removal of 4 bases from V and 3 bases from J, the junction contained 5 bases not matched to a gene. Germline CDR1 WNHNN, CDR2 SYGVQD (reference sequence). The CDR3 is 15 residues long. The CDR3 DNA reads TGCGCCAGCAGTGCAACAGGGGGCGAGACAGATACGCAGTATTTT. Translation: CASSATGGETDTQYF.

The chain combines TRBV28 with TRBJ1-2; D uncertain. The CDR3 loop spans 12 amino acids. Germline assignment: CDR1 MDHEN and CDR2 SYDVKM. V was trimmed by 4 bases and J by 6 bases, leaving 9 bases between them. The CDR3: CASSYGVDGYTF. CDR3 nucleotide sequence: TGTGCCAGCAGTTATGGAGTCGATGGCTACACCTTC.

V gene TRBV30 combines with J gene TRBJ1-2; no clear D. The CDR3 spans 14 residues. Per the germline V gene, CDR1 is GTSNPN and CDR2 is SVGIG (reference sequence). Trimming took off 3 bases at V and 2 bases at J, with 13 bases between the two ends. The CDR3 DNA reads TGTGCCTGGAGCGTCGAGGTTTACAACTATGGCTACACCTTC. Protein: CAWSVEVYNYGYTF.